These T cell receptor beta chains were read from a single sample in a study of shared clonotypes between healthy human individuals. Clones were read by immunoSEQ multiplex PCR, and TCRdb kept only the in-frame ones, dropping some. The repertoire holds 660,000 or so clones, with 95% to 96% as singletons. What was sequenced was naive CD8+ T cells sorted from blood. All receptors derive from a woman aged 25-40 years in good health. Both conserved end residues are part of each CDR3. A D gene is named only where the DNA matches it firmly. Only part of the rows carry a size: once, few, many, or a class if the clone is expanded.

J gene,D gene,clone size,V gene,CDR3 length,CDR3 protein,CDR3 DNA
TRBJ1-2,-,-,TRBV5-4,13,CASSLESNYGYTF,TGTGCCAGCAGCCTAGAGTCTAACTATGGCTACACCTTC
TRBJ2-1,-,-,TRBV14,16,CASSQGGLSYYNEQFF,TGTGCCAGCAGCCAAGGCGGACTATCGTATTACAATGAGCAGTTCTTC
TRBJ2-3,-,-,TRBV5-6,16,CASSLAGLYGTDTQYF,TGTGCCAGCAGCTTGGCGGGGCTGTATGGCACAGATACGCAGTATTTT
TRBJ2-3,-,-,TRBV13,13,CASSPDSTDTQYF,TGTGCCAGCAGCCCAGATTCGACAGATACGCAGTATTTT
TRBJ1-5,-,-,TRBV28,14,CASSFTGVGQPQHF,TGTGCCAGCAGTTTCACCGGGGTAGGTCAGCCCCAGCATTTT
TRBJ1-2,-,-,TRBV11-2,13,CASSFGQGYGYTF,TGTGCCAGCAGCTTTGGGCAGGGCTATGGCTACACCTTC
TRBJ2-7,-,-,TRBV5-5,15,CASSLAGRPTYEQYF,TGTGCCAGCAGCTTGGCCGGCAGGCCTACCTACGAGCAGTACTTC
TRBJ2-7,-,-,TRBV29-1,14,CSVEGGTENYEQYF,TGCAGCGTTGAAGGCGGGACAGAAAACTACGAGCAGTACTTC
TRBJ2-3,TRBD2,-,TRBV27,15,CASSLSSGAADTQYF,TGTGCCAGCAGTTTATCGAGCGGGGCCGCAGATACGCAGTATTTT
TRBJ2-3,-,-,TRBV5-1,16,CASSLEPLVGTDTQYF,TGCGCCAGCAGCTTGGAACCCCTCGTCGGCACAGATACGCAGTATTTT
TRBJ2-7,TRBD1,once,TRBV4-2,16,CASSQDSGTGGFEQYF,TGTGCCAGCAGCCAAGATTCCGGGACAGGGGGCTTCGAGCAGTACTTC
TRBJ2-4,TRBD2,-,TRBV7-9,19,CASSSRTSGPLLAKNIQYF,TGTGCCAGCAGCTCCAGGACTAGCGGCCCCTTACTAGCCAAAAACATTCAGTACTTC
TRBJ2-7,-,once,TRBV6-1,13,CASRPPGADEQYF,TGTGCCAGCAGACCCCCAGGGGCTGACGAGCAGTACTTC
TRBJ1-1,-,-,TRBV13,13,CASSFFEVPEAFF,TGTGCCAGCAGCTTCTTCGAGGTACCTGAAGCTTTCTTT
TRBJ2-7,TRBD1,once,TRBV6-6,16,CASSAKDRAPSYEQYF,TGTGCCAGCAGTGCTAAGGACAGGGCTCCCTCCTACGAGCAGTACTTC
TRBJ2-7,-,once,TRBV27,10,CACEIYEQYF,TGTGCCTGCGAGATCTACGAGCAGTACTTC
TRBJ2-3,-,-,TRBV6-6,13,CASSSISTDTQYF,TGTGCCAGCAGTTCCATAAGCACAGATACGCAGTATTTT
TRBJ2-7,-,-,TRBV29-1,15,CSVETTVESTYEQYF,TGCAGCGTAGAAACCACGGTGGAGTCCACCTACGAGCAGTACTTC
TRBJ2-1,TRBD2,-,TRBV7-9,17,CASSSTSGRVIYNEQFF,TGTGCCAGCAGCTCGACTAGCGGGAGGGTGATTTACAATGAGCAGTTCTTC
TRBJ2-1,-,-,TRBV5-4,15,CASSGRDGYYNEQFF,TGTGCCAGCAGCGGCCGGGACGGCTACTACAATGAGCAGTTCTTC
TRBJ2-2,TRBD2,-,TRBV5-4,16,CASSLWLAGNTGELFF,TGTGCCAGCAGCTTGTGGCTAGCGGGAAACACCGGGGAGCTGTTTTTT
TRBJ2-1,TRBD2,once,TRBV6-5,15,CASSSLASGYNEQFF,TGTGCCAGCAGTTCCTTGGCTAGCGGCTACAATGAGCAGTTCTTC
TRBJ2-1,-,-,TRBV7-3,13,CASSLRSAGEQFF,TGTGCCAGCAGCTTAAGGTCTGCGGGGGAGCAGTTCTTC
TRBJ2-1,-,-,TRBV7-6,16,CASSPGPAGRGTEQFF,TGTGCCAGCAGCCCGGGTCCAGCGGGCCGGGGAACTGAGCAGTTCTTC
TRBJ1-1,-,-,TRBV10-3,15,CAISDPMWVGTEAFF,TGTGCCATCAGTGACCCGATGTGGGTGGGGACTGAAGCTTTCTTT
TRBJ2-7,TRBD2,-,TRBV7-8,17,CASSQGLAGGTTYEQYF,TGTGCCAGCAGCCAAGGACTAGCGGGAGGTACAACCTACGAGCAGTACTTC
TRBJ2-1,-,-,TRBV19,15,CASSLPDNLYNEQFF,TGTGCCAGTAGCCTCCCGGACAACCTTTACAATGAGCAGTTCTTC
TRBJ1-2,TRBD1,once,TRBV30,15,CAWREPDRGVEGYTF,TGTGCCTGGAGGGAGCCCGACAGGGGAGTAGAGGGCTACACCTTC
TRBJ2-5,TRBD2,-,TRBV5-4,16,CASSLRLAEIQETQYF,TGTGCCAGCAGCTTAAGACTAGCGGAAATACAAGAGACCCAGTACTTC
TRBJ1-2,TRBD1,-,TRBV27,14,CASSSGTGGEGYTF,TGTGCCAGCAGTTCAGGGACAGGGGGCGAAGGCTACACCTTC
TRBJ1-5,-,-,TRBV19,12,CASSMGNQPQHF,TGTGCCAGTAGTATGGGCAATCAGCCCCAGCATTTT
TRBJ1-1,-,few,TRBV9,15,CASRDSGNLGTEAFF,TGTGCCAGCAGAGACTCAGGGAATCTGGGTACTGAAGCTTTCTTT
TRBJ1-1,-,-,TRBV2,12,CACSGASTEAFF,TGTGCCTGCTCGGGGGCGAGCACTGAAGCTTTCTTT
TRBJ2-3,TRBD2,-,TRBV13,16,CASSLGYGRARDTQYF,TGTGCCAGCAGCTTGGGCTACGGGAGGGCCAGAGATACGCAGTATTTT
TRBJ2-2,-,-,TRBV5-4,17,CASSLWDLLSNTGELFF,TGTGCCAGCAGCTTGTGGGACCTCCTATCGAACACCGGGGAGCTGTTTTTT
TRBJ2-3,TRBD1,-,TRBV7-6,17,CASSPPRGTAGTDTQYF,TGTGCCAGCAGCCCGCCCCGAGGGACAGCAGGCACAGATACGCAGTATTTT
TRBJ2-7,TRBD1,-,TRBV7-8,15,CASSLAFGTDYEQYF,TGTGCCAGCAGCTTAGCATTCGGGACAGATTACGAGCAGTACTTC
TRBJ2-1,-,-,TRBV19,14,CASSPGPSYNEQFF,TGTGCCAGTAGTCCGGGACCCTCCTACAATGAGCAGTTCTTC
TRBJ2-1,-,-,TRBV4-1,15,CASSQDTGVYNEQFF,TGCGCCAGCAGCCAAGATACTGGGGTCTACAATGAGCAGTTCTTC
TRBJ1-2,TRBD1,-,TRBV6-5,16,CASSYLGQGVVYGYTF,TGTGCCAGCAGTTACTTGGGACAGGGTGTCGTCTATGGCTACACCTTC
TRBJ2-1,TRBD2,-,TRBV11-2,16,CASSLELAGDYNEQFF,TGTGCCAGCAGCTTAGAACTAGCGGGCGATTACAATGAGCAGTTCTTC
TRBJ2-7,TRBD1,-,TRBV28,15,CASSWAGTASYEQYF,TGTGCCAGCAGTTGGGCCGGGACAGCGTCCTACGAGCAGTACTTC
TRBJ1-1,-,once,TRBV9,13,CASSVGGRTEAFF,TGTGCCAGCAGTGTCGGGGGGCGGACTGAAGCTTTCTTT
TRBJ2-7,TRBD1,-,TRBV28,14,CASTRTGATYEQYF,TGTGCCAGCACCCGGACAGGGGCTACCTACGAGCAGTACTTC
TRBJ1-2,-,-,TRBV7-8,18,CASSFAPSAVQTNYGYTF,TGTGCCAGCAGCTTCGCTCCCTCGGCGGTTCAAACTAACTATGGCTACACCTTC
TRBJ2-7,-,-,TRBV5-4,13,CASSLGENDEQYF,TGTGCCAGCAGCTTGGGGGAGAACGACGAGCAGTACTTC
TRBJ2-3,-,-,TRBV5-4,14,CASSLEGWGDTQYF,TGTGCCAGCAGCTTGGAGGGGTGGGGAGATACGCAGTATTTT
TRBJ2-1,-,-,TRBV9,15,CASSVAASSYNEQFF,TGTGCCAGCAGCGTAGCAGCTAGTAGCTACAATGAGCAGTTCTTC
TRBJ2-7,TRBD2,-,TRBV5-5,14,CASSYSSGSYEQYF,TGTGCCAGCAGCTACTCTAGCGGGAGCTACGAGCAGTACTTC
TRBJ1-2,TRBD1,-,TRBV28,16,CASSVSGTGENYGYTF,TGTGCCAGCAGCGTATCCGGGACAGGGGAGAACTATGGCTACACCTTC